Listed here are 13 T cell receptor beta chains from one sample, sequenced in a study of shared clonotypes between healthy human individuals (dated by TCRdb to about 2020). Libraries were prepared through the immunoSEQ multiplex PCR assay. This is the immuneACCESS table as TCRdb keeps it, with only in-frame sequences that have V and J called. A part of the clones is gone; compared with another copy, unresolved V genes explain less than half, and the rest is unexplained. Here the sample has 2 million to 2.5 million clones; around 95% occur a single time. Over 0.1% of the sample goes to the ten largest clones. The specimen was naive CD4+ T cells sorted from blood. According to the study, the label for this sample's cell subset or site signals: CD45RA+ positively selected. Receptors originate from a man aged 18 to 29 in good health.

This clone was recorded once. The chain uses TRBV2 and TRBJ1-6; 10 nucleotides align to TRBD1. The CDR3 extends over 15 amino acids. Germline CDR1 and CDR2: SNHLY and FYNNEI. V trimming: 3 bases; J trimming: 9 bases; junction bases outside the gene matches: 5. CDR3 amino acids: CASSESGQGISPLHF. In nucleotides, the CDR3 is TGTGCCAGCAGTGAGTCGGGACAGGGGATTTCACCCCTCCACTTT.

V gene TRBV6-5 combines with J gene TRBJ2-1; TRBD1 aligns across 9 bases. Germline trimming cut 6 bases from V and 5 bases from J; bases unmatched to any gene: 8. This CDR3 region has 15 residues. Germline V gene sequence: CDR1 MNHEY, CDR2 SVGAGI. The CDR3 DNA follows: TGTGCCAGCAGCACTCCCGGGACAGGGAACAATGAGCAGTTCTTC. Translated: CASSTPGTGNNEQFF.

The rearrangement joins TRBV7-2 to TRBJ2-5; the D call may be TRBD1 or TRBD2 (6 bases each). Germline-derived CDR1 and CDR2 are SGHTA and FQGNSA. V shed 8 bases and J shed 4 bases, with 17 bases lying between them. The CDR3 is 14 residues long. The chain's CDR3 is CASDRGLMAETQYF. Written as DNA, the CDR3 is TGTGCCAGCGATCGGGGGCTTATGGCAGAGACCCAGTACTTC. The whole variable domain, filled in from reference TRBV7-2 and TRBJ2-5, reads GAGVSQSPSNKVTEKGKDVELRCDPISGHTALYWYRQSLGQGLEFLIYFQGNSAPDKSGLPSDRFSAERTGGSVSTLTIQRTQQEDSAVYLCASDRGLMAETQYFGPGTRLLVL.

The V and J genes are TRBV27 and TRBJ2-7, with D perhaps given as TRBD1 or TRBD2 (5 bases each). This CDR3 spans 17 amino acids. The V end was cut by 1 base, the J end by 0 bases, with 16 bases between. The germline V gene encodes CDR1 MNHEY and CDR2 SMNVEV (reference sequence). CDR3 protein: CASSLLQGGGTSYEQYF. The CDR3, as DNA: TGTGCCAGCAGTTTATTGCAGGGTGGAGGTACCTCCTACGAGCAGTACTTC.

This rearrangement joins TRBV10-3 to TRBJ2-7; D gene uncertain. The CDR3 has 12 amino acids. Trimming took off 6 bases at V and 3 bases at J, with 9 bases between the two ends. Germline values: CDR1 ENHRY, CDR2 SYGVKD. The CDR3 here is CAISPDLYEQYF. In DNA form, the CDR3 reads TGTGCCATCAGCCCGGATCTCTACGAGCAGTACTTC.

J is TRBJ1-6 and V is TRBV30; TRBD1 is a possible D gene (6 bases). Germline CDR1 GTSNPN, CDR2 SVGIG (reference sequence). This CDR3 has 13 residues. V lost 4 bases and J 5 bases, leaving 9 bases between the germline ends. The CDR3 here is CAWTRQDNSPLHF. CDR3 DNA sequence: TGTGCCTGGACCCGACAGGATAATTCACCCCTCCACTTT.

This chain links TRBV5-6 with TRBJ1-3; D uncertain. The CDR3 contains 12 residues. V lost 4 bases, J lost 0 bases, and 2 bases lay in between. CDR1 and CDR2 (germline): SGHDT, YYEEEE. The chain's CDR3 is CASSRSGNTIYF. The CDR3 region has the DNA TGTGCCAGCAGCCGCTCTGGAAACACCATATATTTT.

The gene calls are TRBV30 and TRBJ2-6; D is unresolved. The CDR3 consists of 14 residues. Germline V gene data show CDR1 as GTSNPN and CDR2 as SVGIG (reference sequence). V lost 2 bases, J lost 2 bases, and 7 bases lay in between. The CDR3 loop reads CAWSPLTGANVLTF. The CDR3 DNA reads TGTGCCTGGAGTCCCCTCACTGGGGCCAACGTCCTGACTTTC.

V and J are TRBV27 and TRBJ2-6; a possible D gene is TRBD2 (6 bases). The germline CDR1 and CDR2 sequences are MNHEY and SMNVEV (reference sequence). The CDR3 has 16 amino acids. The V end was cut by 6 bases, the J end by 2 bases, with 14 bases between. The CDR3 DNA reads TGTGCCAGCAGAACCTCCCCTAGCGCTGGGGCCAACGTCCTGACTTTC. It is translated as CASRTSPSAGANVLTF.

For the CDR3, the DNA is TGCGCCAGCAGCCTCAACAGGGCTGGAACCTACGAGCAGTACTTC. It encodes CASSLNRAGTYEQYF. The chain has TRBV4-1 and TRBJ2-7; a possible D gene is TRBD1 (6 bases). Trimming removed 4 bases from V and 2 bases from J, with 15 bases in between. CDR1 is MGHRA and CDR2 is YSYEKL in the germline V gene. The CDR3 extends over 15 amino acids.

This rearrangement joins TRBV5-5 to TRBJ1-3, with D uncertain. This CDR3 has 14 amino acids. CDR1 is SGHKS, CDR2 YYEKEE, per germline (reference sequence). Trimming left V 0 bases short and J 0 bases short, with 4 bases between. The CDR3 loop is CASSLGSSGNTIYF. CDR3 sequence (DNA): TGTGCCAGCAGCTTGGGTAGCTCTGGAAACACCATATATTTT.

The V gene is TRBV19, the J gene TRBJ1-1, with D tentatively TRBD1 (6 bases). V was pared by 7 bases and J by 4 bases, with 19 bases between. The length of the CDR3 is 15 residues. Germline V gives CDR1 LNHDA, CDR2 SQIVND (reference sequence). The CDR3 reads CASTPGGTPTTEAFF. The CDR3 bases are TGTGCCAGTACCCCGGGGGGCACACCGACCACTGAAGCTTTCTTT.

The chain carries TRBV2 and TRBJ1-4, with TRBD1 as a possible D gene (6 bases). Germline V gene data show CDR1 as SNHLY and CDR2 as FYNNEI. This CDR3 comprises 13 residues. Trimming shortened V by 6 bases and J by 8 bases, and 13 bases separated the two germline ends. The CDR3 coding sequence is TGTGCCAGCAGGGGACAAATGGGGGAAAAACTGTTTTTT. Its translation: CASRGQMGEKLFF.